This is a list of T cell receptor beta chains from one sample in a study of response to subunit inactivated influenza vaccine. Each CDR3 protein is one row after TCRdb ran MiXCR on the RT-PCR reads. The data show 280,000 or so distinct CDR3 sequences, about a fifth seen once. The sequencing here drew on PBMCs from blood, taken 21 months after vaccination. Every receptor here comes from a man between 50 and 75 years old who received an inactivated influenza vaccine. CDR3s include the opening cysteine and the closing phenylalanine or tryptophan. A D gene is named only where the DNA matches it firmly. Part of the rows lack a size; the others show once, few, many or a class for expanded clones.

>few|TRBV7-9|TRBJ1-1|.
TGTGCCAGCAGCAGTACAAGGGGCACTGAAGCTTTCTTT
CASSSTRGTEAFF
>few|TRBV20-1|TRBJ2-1|.
TGCAGTGCTAGTAGGCCCCGGGGGTTCTACAATGAGCAGTTCTTC
CSASRPRGFYNEQFF
>few|TRBV20-1|TRBJ1-5|TRBD1
TGCAGTGCTAGGACAGGGGGAAACAATCAGCCCCAGCATTTT
CSARTGGNNQPQHF
>.|TRBV5-4|TRBJ2-1|TRBD2
TGTGCCAGCAGCCTTGGCTTAGCGGGGGCCTACAATGAGCAGTTCTTC
CASSLGLAGAYNEQFF
>many|TRBV20-1|TRBJ2-5|.
TGCAGTACTTCTGTGGGGGCCGCCTGGACCCAGTACTTC
CSTSVGAAWTQYF
>few|TRBV20-1|TRBJ2-1|TRBD2
TGCAGTGCTAGTCTAGCGGGGGTTAATTTCTCCTACAATGAGCAGTTCTTC
CSASLAGVNFSYNEQFF
>many|TRBV10-3|TRBJ1-1|TRBD1
TGTGCCATCAGCCAGGGGGCCGGCACTGAAGCTTTCTTT
CAISQGAGTEAFF
>.|TRBV12-3/TRBV12-4|TRBJ1-1|.
TGTGCCAGCAGTTTACGGAGCGCCCCGGCTTTCTTT
CASSLRSAPAFF
>.|TRBV27|TRBJ2-1|.
TGTGCCAGCGGGGAAGATGGGAGCTCCTACAATGAGCAGTTCTTC
CASGEDGSSYNEQFF
>many|TRBV9|TRBJ2-7|TRBD1
TGTGCCAGCAGCCCCCGGGACAGGCCCTACGAGCAGTACTTC
CASSPRDRPYEQYF
>many|TRBV7-6|TRBJ1-1|TRBD1
TGTGCCAGCAGCCGGGACAGATCCACTGAAGCTTTCTTT
CASSRDRSTEAFF
>once|TRBV6-1|TRBJ2-7|TRBD1
TGTGCCAGCACCTGGACAGGGGGTACCTACGAGCAGTACTTC
CASTWTGGTYEQYF
>.|TRBV28|TRBJ2-5|.
TGTGCCAGCAGTCCCCTTTTGGGCAGAGAGACCCAGTACTTC
CASSPLLGRETQYF
>.|TRBV7-2|TRBJ1-2|TRBD1
TGTGCCAGCAGCAGGAGAATGGACAGGGAGGTTGATTTC
CASSRRMDREVDF
>.|TRBV20-1|TRBJ1-6|.
TGCAGTGCTAGACCAGGGCCCGCGAATTCACCCCTCCACTTT
CSARPGPANSPLHF
>few|TRBV29-1|TRBJ2-5|TRBD2
TGCAGCGTCGCGGGGGGACTCCAAGAGACCCAGTACTTC
CSVAGGLQETQYF